These T cell receptor beta chains were read from a single sample in a study of control samples from healthy donors and cancer patients. Only in-frame clones appear in the TCRdb table, and some are missing; sequencing was by immunoSEQ multiplex PCR. The table lists about 100,000 clones, approximately 84% of them singletons. The sample comprised blood. These receptors were taken from a woman between 45 and 65 years old in good health. The CDR3 runs from the conserved cysteine through the conserved F or W.

j_call,v_call,cdr3_aa
TRBJ1-5,TRBV30,CAWALGGGQPQHF
TRBJ2-6,TRBV4-3,CASSQAARSGANVLTF
TRBJ1-3,TRBV12-5,CASGYRDGGNTIYF
TRBJ1-1,TRBV12-3/TRBV12-4,CASSLGRIEAFF
TRBJ2-3,TRBV18,CASSLVPQLAGADTQYF
TRBJ2-2,TRBV6-5,CASRKEGNTGELFF
TRBJ2-3,TRBV27,CASSLRLAGLTDTQYF
TRBJ2-3,TRBV11-3,CASSLLGSRADTQYF
TRBJ2-5,TRBV4-1,CASSPPSGTAETQYF
TRBJ1-5,TRBV6-5,CASSYSTGGGQPQHF
TRBJ2-2,TRBV7-3,CASSQILAGGMRTGELFF
TRBJ2-5,TRBV6-2/TRBV6-3,CASSGGWRTQYF
TRBJ2-3,TRBV4-2,CASSQENWEDTQYF
TRBJ1-5,TRBV6-5,CASSGGRGNQPQHF
TRBJ2-1,TRBV18,CASSPQGVPLGNEQFF
TRBJ2-1,TRBV7-9,CASSLLGESSYNEQFF
TRBJ2-1,TRBV9,CASSVASSGGFNEQFF
TRBJ2-7,TRBV7-2,CASSLNLLRDNPYEQYF
TRBJ1-1,TRBV6-5,CASSLGMNTEAFF
TRBJ2-2,TRBV9,CASSASPDRLAGGELFF